A selection of T cell receptor beta chains follows, all from one sample in a study of shared clonotypes between healthy human individuals. Produced via immunoSEQ multiplex PCR; TCRdb's table is partial and in-frame only. The sample includes a few million clones, about 92% of them seen just once. Source material: naive CD4+ T cells sorted from blood. The receptors stem from a man between 18 and 29 years old in good health. Each CDR3 is given with its conserved first and last residue. Each record gives: D gene, V gene, J gene, clone size, CDR3 DNA, CDR3 protein. A D gene is named only where the DNA matches it firmly. The size entry is marked missing in some rows and otherwise reads once, few, many or a size class.

d_call: TRBD2; v_call: TRBV7-2; j_call: TRBJ2-6; clone_size: NA; cdr3_nt: TGTGCCAGCAGCTCGGGGGGTGGGGCCAACGTCCTGACTTTC; cdr3_aa: CASSSGGGANVLTF
d_call: TRBD1; v_call: TRBV5-6; j_call: TRBJ1-6; clone_size: NA; cdr3_nt: TGTGCCAGCAGCACTACGCAGGGGGCCTCCTATAATTCACCCCTCCACTTT; cdr3_aa: CASSTTQGASYNSPLHF
d_call: NA; v_call: TRBV4-3; j_call: TRBJ2-1; clone_size: NA; cdr3_nt: TGCGCCAGCAGCCAAGAATTTCTGGACAGTTGGGGGCAGTTCTTC; cdr3_aa: CASSQEFLDSWGQFF
d_call: TRBD1; v_call: TRBV28; j_call: TRBJ2-7; clone_size: NA; cdr3_nt: TGTGCCAGCAGGGACAGGGGGATTGGGGTGTCCAGCTTC; cdr3_aa: CASRDRGIGVSSF
d_call: NA; v_call: TRBV14; j_call: TRBJ1-6; clone_size: NA; cdr3_nt: TGTGCCAGCAGCCAAGGGTACCGATACTCCTATAATTCACCCCTCCACTTT; cdr3_aa: CASSQGYRYSYNSPLHF
d_call: NA; v_call: TRBV19; j_call: TRBJ2-2; clone_size: NA; cdr3_nt: TGTGCCAGTAGTATAGTCGAGACGGCACTAAAGAACACCGGGGAGCTGTTTTTT; cdr3_aa: CASSIVETALKNTGELFF
d_call: TRBD1; v_call: TRBV29-1; j_call: TRBJ1-2; clone_size: NA; cdr3_nt: TGCAGCGTTGTTGAGGGGGCGAAGTACTATAATGGCTACACCTTC; cdr3_aa: CSVVEGAKYYNGYTF
d_call: TRBD1; v_call: TRBV27; j_call: TRBJ1-5; clone_size: NA; cdr3_nt: TGTGCCAGCAGAGACAGGGGCCAGCCCCAGCATTTT; cdr3_aa: CASRDRGQPQHF
d_call: TRBD1; v_call: TRBV28; j_call: TRBJ2-5; clone_size: NA; cdr3_nt: TGTGCCAGCAGCCGGACAGGGTCAGAGACCCAGTACTTC; cdr3_aa: CASSRTGSETQYF
d_call: NA; v_call: TRBV25-1; j_call: TRBJ2-7; clone_size: once; cdr3_nt: TGTGCCAGCAGTGACGGGACTGATGACCCCTACGAGCAGTACTTC; cdr3_aa: CASSDGTDDPYEQYF
d_call: NA; v_call: TRBV9; j_call: TRBJ2-1; clone_size: once; cdr3_nt: TGTGCCAGCAGCGCACTAGCATTTTCCTACAATGAGCAGTTCTTC; cdr3_aa: CASSALAFSYNEQFF
d_call: NA; v_call: TRBV19; j_call: TRBJ2-3; clone_size: NA; cdr3_nt: TGTGCCAGTATGGTGGACGGCACAGATACGCAGTATTTT; cdr3_aa: CASMVDGTDTQYF
d_call: NA; v_call: TRBV28; j_call: TRBJ2-2; clone_size: once; cdr3_nt: TGTGCCAGCAGTTTAGTAGTTCCCGGGGAGCTGTTTTTT; cdr3_aa: CASSLVVPGELFF
d_call: TRBD2; v_call: TRBV10-1; j_call: TRBJ2-2; clone_size: NA; cdr3_nt: TGCGCCAGCAGCGGGGGGGTCCCGAACACCGGGGAGCTGTTTTTT; cdr3_aa: CASSGGVPNTGELFF
d_call: TRBD1; v_call: TRBV5-4; j_call: TRBJ2-3; clone_size: NA; cdr3_nt: TGTGCCAGCAGCTTCTACGGGACAGGGATAAGCACAGATACGCAGTATTTT; cdr3_aa: CASSFYGTGISTDTQYF
d_call: NA; v_call: TRBV9; j_call: TRBJ2-7; clone_size: NA; cdr3_nt: TGTGCCAGCAGCGTAGCCACACCTCGGACCAAGTCCTACGAGCAGTACTTC; cdr3_aa: CASSVATPRTKSYEQYF
d_call: NA; v_call: TRBV10-1; j_call: TRBJ1-2; clone_size: few; cdr3_nt: TGCGCCAGCAGTGAGTCACGAGATGTTGGCTACACCTTC; cdr3_aa: CASSESRDVGYTF
d_call: NA; v_call: TRBV11-2; j_call: TRBJ1-2; clone_size: NA; cdr3_nt: TGTGCCAGCAGCCGACAGTCTAACTATGGCTACACCTTC; cdr3_aa: CASSRQSNYGYTF
d_call: TRBD1; v_call: TRBV5-4; j_call: TRBJ1-2; clone_size: NA; cdr3_nt: TGTGCCAGCAGCTCACAGGGGAACTATGGCTACACCTTC; cdr3_aa: CASSSQGNYGYTF
d_call: NA; v_call: TRBV19; j_call: TRBJ2-3; clone_size: once; cdr3_nt: TGTGCCAGTAGTCTGGACGTCACTAGCACAGATACGCAGTATTTT; cdr3_aa: CASSLDVTSTDTQYF
d_call: NA; v_call: TRBV5-6; j_call: TRBJ2-2; clone_size: NA; cdr3_nt: TGTGCCAGCAGCTTTTTGGCCCCCACCGGGGAGCTGTTTTTT; cdr3_aa: CASSFLAPTGELFF
d_call: NA; v_call: TRBV5-1; j_call: TRBJ2-6; clone_size: NA; cdr3_nt: TGCGCCAGCCGGGACTCTGGGGCCAACGTCCTGACTTTC; cdr3_aa: CASRDSGANVLTF
d_call: TRBD1; v_call: TRBV5-5; j_call: TRBJ1-2; clone_size: NA; cdr3_nt: TGTGCCAGCAGTCTGACAGGGGACTATGGCTACACCTTC; cdr3_aa: CASSLTGDYGYTF
d_call: TRBD2; v_call: TRBV10-3; j_call: TRBJ2-3; clone_size: NA; cdr3_nt: TGTGCCATCAGTGCCTCCGGGACTAGCTGGAATACGCAGTATTTT; cdr3_aa: CAISASGTSWNTQYF
d_call: NA; v_call: TRBV6-1; j_call: TRBJ1-2; clone_size: NA; cdr3_nt: TGTGCCAGCAGTGTTAACTATGGCTACACCTTC; cdr3_aa: CASSVNYGYTF
d_call: NA; v_call: TRBV2; j_call: TRBJ2-6; clone_size: NA; cdr3_nt: TGTGCCAGCGTTTGGACCTCTAGTGGGGCCAACGTCCTGACTTTC; cdr3_aa: CASVWTSSGANVLTF
d_call: NA; v_call: TRBV18; j_call: TRBJ2-3; clone_size: NA; cdr3_nt: TGTGCCAGCTCACCATATCGTTCAGATACGCAGTATTTT; cdr3_aa: CASSPYRSDTQYF
d_call: TRBD2; v_call: TRBV6-4; j_call: TRBJ2-1; clone_size: NA; cdr3_nt: TGTGCCAGCAAGGAGCTTATGGGCGGGGGGGTGAAAAGCTCCTACAATGAGCAGTTCTTC; cdr3_aa: CASKELMGGGVKSSYNEQFF
d_call: NA; v_call: TRBV15; j_call: TRBJ2-3; clone_size: once; cdr3_nt: TGTGCCACCAGCAGAGATGGCTACCTATTGGATACGCAGTATTTT; cdr3_aa: CATSRDGYLLDTQYF
d_call: NA; v_call: TRBV9; j_call: TRBJ2-7; clone_size: once; cdr3_nt: TGTGCCAGCAGCGTAAGTGTTGCATCTTACGAGCAGTACTTC; cdr3_aa: CASSVSVASYEQYF
d_call: TRBD1; v_call: TRBV6-6; j_call: TRBJ2-7; clone_size: once; cdr3_nt: TGTGCCAGCAGACCCCAAACCGGGACAGGGAACTACGAGCAGTACTTC; cdr3_aa: CASRPQTGTGNYEQYF
d_call: NA; v_call: TRBV30; j_call: TRBJ2-7; clone_size: once; cdr3_nt: TGTGCCTGCAGGGGATTCTCCTACGAGCAGTACTTC; cdr3_aa: CACRGFSYEQYF
d_call: NA; v_call: TRBV5-8; j_call: TRBJ1-5; clone_size: NA; cdr3_nt: TGTGCCAGCACTCGGGGAGGATCGGGCAATCAGCCCCAGCATTTT; cdr3_aa: CASTRGGSGNQPQHF
d_call: TRBD1; v_call: TRBV6-6; j_call: TRBJ1-5; clone_size: NA; cdr3_nt: TGTGCCAGCAGTTACACTGGGACAGCTAATCAGCCCCAGCATTTT; cdr3_aa: CASSYTGTANQPQHF
d_call: NA; v_call: TRBV14; j_call: TRBJ2-7; clone_size: NA; cdr3_nt: TGTGCCAGCAGCCACTCTAACTTTTTGTACGAGCAGTACTTC; cdr3_aa: CASSHSNFLYEQYF
d_call: NA; v_call: TRBV5-1; j_call: TRBJ1-5; clone_size: NA; cdr3_nt: TGCGCCAGCAGCTTGGAGGGGGGGAGAGATCAGCCCCAGCATTTT; cdr3_aa: CASSLEGGRDQPQHF
d_call: NA; v_call: TRBV5-1; j_call: TRBJ2-7; clone_size: NA; cdr3_nt: TGCGCCAGCAGCTTACAAGGGACTCGCTCACTCGAGCAGTACTTC; cdr3_aa: CASSLQGTRSLEQYF